This TCR beta chain was identified during a study of T cell changes during pregnancy in multiple sclerosis. The CDR3 has 13 residues. Germline V gives CDR1 SGHTA, CDR2 FQGTGA. V was cut by 2 bases and J by 4 bases, with 8 bases left in between. Clones were read by immunoSEQ multiplex PCR, and TCRdb kept only the in-frame ones, dropping some. The repertoire includes some 110,000 clones, about 89% of them detected once, and about 1.6% sits in the top ten. The sample was peripheral blood, taken before pregnancy. J is TRBJ1-1 and V is TRBV7-3; D is unresolved. The TCR was taken from a female donor with multiple sclerosis, enrolled in a pregnancy study. The CDR3 loop is CASSLGEGTEAFF. The CDR3 DNA is TGTGCCAGCAGCTTAGGGGAGGGCACTGAAGCTTTCTTT.